The clone carrying this TCR beta chain was seen ten or more times. TCRdb reanalysed the RACE reads using MiXCR and keeps one entry per CDR3 protein. Of some 100,000 distinct CDR3 sequences listed, about 9.3% are singletons. Time point reported: patch test 2, 6 weeks after DPC sensitization. Regarding treatment: therapeutic diphenylcyclopropenone sensitization with weekly scalp DPC. This record belongs to a study of human T cells and chemical hapten exposure. Background on the study: The sensitizer, 2% DPC, was used on approximately 2 cm by approximately 2 cm of upper inner arm skin. From small differences in pooled library volume came most of the variation in per-sample TCR yields.

Looked up from germline, CDR1 is MNHEY and CDR2 is SVGAGI. Trimming removed 8 bases at V and 5 bases at J, with 18 bases between. CDR3 length equals 15 residues. The source material was whole blood, sampled in connection with sensitization to the hapten diphenylcyclopropenone (DPC). The rearrangement joins TRBV6-5 to TRBJ1-4; tentative D call: TRBD1 (6 bases). This TCR was sampled from a woman in her thirties or forties with alopecia areata. Some clones in this sample may be carry-over from other donors' samples. DNA of the CDR3: TGTGCCAGCGCCCGGACAATACAGGGAAATGAAAAACTGTTTTTT. It specifies CASARTIQGNEKLFF.